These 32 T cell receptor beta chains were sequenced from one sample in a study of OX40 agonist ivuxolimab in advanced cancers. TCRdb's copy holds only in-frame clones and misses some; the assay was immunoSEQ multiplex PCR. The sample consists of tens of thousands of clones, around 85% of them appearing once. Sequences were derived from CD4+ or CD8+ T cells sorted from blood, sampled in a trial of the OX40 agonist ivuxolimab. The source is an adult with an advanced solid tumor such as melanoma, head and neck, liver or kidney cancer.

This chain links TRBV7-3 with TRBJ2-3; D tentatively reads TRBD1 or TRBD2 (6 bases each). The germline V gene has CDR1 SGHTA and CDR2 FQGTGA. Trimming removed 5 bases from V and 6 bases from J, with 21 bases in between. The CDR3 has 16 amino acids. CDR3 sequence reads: CASSALAGGRADTQYF. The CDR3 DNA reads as TGTGCCAGCAGCGCCCTAGCTGGGGGGCGGGCGGATACGCAGTATTTT.

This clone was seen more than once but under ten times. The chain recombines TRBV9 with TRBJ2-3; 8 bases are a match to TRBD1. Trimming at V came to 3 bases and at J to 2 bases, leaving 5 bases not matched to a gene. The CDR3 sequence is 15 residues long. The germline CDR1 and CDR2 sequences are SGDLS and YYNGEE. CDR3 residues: CASSGWTGPTDTQYF. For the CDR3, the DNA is TGTGCCAGCAGCGGATGGACAGGGCCCACAGATACGCAGTATTTT.

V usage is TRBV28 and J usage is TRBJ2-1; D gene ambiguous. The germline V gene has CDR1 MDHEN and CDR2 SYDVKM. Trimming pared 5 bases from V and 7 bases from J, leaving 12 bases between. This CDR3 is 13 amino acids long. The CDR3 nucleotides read TGTGCCAGCAGTCCCGCTGATGGGAATGAGCAGTTCTTC. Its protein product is CASSPADGNEQFF. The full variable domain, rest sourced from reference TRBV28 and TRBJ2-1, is DVKVTQSSRYLVKRTGEKVFLECVQDMDHENMFWYRQDPGLGLRLIYFSYDVKMKEKGDIPEGYSVSREKKERFSLILESASTNQTSMYLCASSPADGNEQFFGPGTRLTVL.

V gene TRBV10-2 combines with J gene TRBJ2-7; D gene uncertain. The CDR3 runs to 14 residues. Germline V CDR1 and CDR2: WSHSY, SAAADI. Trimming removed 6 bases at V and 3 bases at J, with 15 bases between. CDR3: CASRNWETDYEQYF. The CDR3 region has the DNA TGCGCCAGCAGGAACTGGGAAACTGACTACGAGCAGTACTTC.

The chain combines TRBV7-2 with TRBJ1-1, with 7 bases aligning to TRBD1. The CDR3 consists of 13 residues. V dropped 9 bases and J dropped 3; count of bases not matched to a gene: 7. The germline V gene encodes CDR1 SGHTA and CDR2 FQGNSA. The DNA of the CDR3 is TGTGCCAGTGAGGGGGCGGGGGACACTGAAGCTTTCTTT. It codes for CASEGAGDTEAFF.

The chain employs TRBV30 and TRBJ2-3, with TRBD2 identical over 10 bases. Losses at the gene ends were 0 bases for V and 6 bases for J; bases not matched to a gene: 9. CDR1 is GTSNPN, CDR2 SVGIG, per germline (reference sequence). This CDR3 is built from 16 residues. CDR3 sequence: CAWSVPVAGGRDTQYF. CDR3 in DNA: TGTGCCTGGAGTGTACCGGTAGCGGGGGGCCGGGATACGCAGTATTTT.

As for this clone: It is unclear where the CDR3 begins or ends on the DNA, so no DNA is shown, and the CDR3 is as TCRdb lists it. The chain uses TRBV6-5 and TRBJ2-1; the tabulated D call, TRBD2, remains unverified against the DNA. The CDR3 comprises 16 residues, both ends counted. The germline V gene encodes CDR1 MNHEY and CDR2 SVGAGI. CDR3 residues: CASSSSEGRGYNEQFF.

CDR3: CASSSRLAGGSYNEQFF. The DNA of the CDR3 is TGTGCCAGCAGCTCCCGCCTAGCGGGGGGCTCCTACAATGAGCAGTTCTTC. The rearrangement links TRBV5-6 to TRBJ2-1; 11 nucleotides match TRBD2. CDR1 is SGHDT, CDR2 YYEEEE, per germline. The CDR3 loop spans 17 amino acids. Trimming cost V 3 bases and J 0 bases; bases outside gene matches: 5.

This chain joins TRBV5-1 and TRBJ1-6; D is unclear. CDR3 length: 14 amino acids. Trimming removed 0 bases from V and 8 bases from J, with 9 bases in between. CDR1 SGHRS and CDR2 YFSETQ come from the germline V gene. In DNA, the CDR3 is TGCGCCAGCAGCTTGGACGAGGGTTATTCACCCCTCCACTTT. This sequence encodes CASSLDEGYSPLHF.

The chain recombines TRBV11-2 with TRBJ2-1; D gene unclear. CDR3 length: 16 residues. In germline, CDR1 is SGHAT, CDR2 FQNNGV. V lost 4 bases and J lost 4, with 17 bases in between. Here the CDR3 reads CASSSKAARIYNEQFF. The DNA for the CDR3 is TGTGCCAGCAGCTCCAAAGCTGCCCGAATATACAATGAGCAGTTCTTC.

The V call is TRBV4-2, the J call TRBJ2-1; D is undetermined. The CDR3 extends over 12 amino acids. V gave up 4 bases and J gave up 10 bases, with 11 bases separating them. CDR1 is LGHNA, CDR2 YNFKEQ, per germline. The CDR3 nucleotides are TGTGCCAGCAGCCCGACGGCTAGGGAGCAGTTCTTC. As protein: CASSPTAREQFF.

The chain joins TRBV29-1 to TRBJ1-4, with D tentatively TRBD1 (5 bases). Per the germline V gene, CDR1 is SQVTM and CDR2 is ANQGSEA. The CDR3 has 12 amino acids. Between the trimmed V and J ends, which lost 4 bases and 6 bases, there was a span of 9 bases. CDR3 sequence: CSVGGGDEKLFF. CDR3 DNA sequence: TGCAGCGTTGGGGGAGGGGATGAAAAACTGTTTTTT.

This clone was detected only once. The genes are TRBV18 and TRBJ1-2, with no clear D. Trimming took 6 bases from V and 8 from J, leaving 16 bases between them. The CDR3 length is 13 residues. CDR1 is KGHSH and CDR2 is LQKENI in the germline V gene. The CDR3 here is CASSRDGSGGYTF. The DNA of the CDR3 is TGTGCCAGCTCCCGAGACGGTTCAGGAGGCTACACCTTC.

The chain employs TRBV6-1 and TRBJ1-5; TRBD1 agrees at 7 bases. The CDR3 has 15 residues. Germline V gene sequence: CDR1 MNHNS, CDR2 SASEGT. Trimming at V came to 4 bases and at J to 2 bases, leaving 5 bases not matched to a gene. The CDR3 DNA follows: TGTGCCAGCAGTGGAAACAGGGGAGGCAATCAGCCCCAGCATTTT. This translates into CASSGNRGGNQPQHF.

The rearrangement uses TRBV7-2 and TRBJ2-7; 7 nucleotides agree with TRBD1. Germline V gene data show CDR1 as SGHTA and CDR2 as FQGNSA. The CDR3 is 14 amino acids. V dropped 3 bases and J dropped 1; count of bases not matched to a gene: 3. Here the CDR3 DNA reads TGTGCCAGCAGCTTCCGGGACAGATCCTACGAGCAGTACTTC. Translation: CASSFRDRSYEQYF.

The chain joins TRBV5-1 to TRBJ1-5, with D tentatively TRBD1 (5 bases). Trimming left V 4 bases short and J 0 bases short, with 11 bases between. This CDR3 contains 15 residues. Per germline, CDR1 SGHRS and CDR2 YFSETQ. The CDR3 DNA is TGCGCCAGCAGCCGGGACTTTAATAGCAATCAGCCCCAGCATTTT. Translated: CASSRDFNSNQPQHF. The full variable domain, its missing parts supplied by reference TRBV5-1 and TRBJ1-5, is KAGVTQTPRYLIKTRGQQVTLSCSPISGHRSVSWYQQTPGQGLQFLFEYFSETQRNKGNFPGRFSGRQFSNSRSEMNVSTLELGDSALYLCASSRDFNSNQPQHFGDGTRLSIL.

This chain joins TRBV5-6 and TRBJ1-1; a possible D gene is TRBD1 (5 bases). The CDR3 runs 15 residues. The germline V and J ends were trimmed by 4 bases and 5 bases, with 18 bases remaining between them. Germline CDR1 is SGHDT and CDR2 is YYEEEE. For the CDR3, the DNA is TGTGCCAGCAGCGTTAGAAGATGGGGGACGACTGAAGCTTTCTTT. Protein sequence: CASSVRRWGTTEAFF. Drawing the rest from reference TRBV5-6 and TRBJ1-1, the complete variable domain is DAGVTQSPTHLIKTRGQQVTLRCSPKSGHDTVSWYQQALGQGPQFIFQYYEEEERQRGNFPDRFSGHQFPNYSSELNVNALLLGDSALYLCASSVRRWGTTEAFFGQGTRLTVV.

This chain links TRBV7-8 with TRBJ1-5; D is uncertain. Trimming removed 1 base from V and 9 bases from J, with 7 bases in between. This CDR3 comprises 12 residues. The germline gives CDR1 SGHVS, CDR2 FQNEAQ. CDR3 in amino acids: CASSLGWRPQHF. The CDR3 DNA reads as TGTGCCAGCAGCTTAGGGTGGAGGCCCCAGCATTTT.

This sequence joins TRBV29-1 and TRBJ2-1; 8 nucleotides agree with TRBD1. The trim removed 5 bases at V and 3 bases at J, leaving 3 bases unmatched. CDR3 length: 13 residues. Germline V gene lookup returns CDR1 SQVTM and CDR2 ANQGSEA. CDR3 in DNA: TGCAGCGTTTGGACAGGGAGCTACAATGAGCAGTTCTTC. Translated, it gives CSVWTGSYNEQFF.

CDR3 loop: CASILREGTEAFF. In DNA, the CDR3 is TGTGCCTCGATACTCCGGGAGGGGACTGAAGCTTTCTTT. V and J are TRBV2 and TRBJ1-1; D possibly corresponds to TRBD1 (5 bases). CDR1 and CDR2 (germline): SNHLY, FYNNEI. This CDR3 has 13 residues. V lost 11 bases and J lost 5, with 18 bases in between.

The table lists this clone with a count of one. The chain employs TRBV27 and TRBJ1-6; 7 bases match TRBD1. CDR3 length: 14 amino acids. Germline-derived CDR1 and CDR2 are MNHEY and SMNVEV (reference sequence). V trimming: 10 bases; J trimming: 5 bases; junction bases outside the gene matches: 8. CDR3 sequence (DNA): TGTGCCATTCCCCGGACAGGACATAATTCACCCCTCCACTTT. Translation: CAIPRTGHNSPLHF.

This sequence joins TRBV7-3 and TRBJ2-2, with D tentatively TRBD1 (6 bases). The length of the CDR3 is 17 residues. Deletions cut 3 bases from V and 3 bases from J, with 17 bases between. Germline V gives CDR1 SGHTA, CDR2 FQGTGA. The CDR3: CASSLGAYYEDTGELFF. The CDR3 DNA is TGTGCCAGCAGCTTGGGGGCCTACTACGAGGACACCGGGGAGCTGTTTTTT. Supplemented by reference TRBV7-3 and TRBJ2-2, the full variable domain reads GAGVSQTPSNKVTEKGKYVELRCDPISGHTALYWYRQSLGQGPEFLIYFQGTGAADDSGLPNDRFFAVRPEGSVSTLKIQRTERGDSAVYLCASSLGAYYEDTGELFFGEGSRLTVL.

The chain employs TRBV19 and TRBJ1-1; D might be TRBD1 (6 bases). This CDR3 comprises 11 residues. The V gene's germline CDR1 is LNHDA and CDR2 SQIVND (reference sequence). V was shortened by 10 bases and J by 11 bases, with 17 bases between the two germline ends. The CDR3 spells CATRGGPWAFF. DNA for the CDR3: TGTGCCACCCGGGGGGGGCCCTGGGCTTTCTTT.

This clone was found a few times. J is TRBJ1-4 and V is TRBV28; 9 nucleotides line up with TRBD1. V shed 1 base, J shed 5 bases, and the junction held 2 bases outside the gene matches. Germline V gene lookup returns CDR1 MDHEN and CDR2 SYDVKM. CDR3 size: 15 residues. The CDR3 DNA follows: TGTGCCAGCAGTTTATCGGGGACAGGGAATGAAAAACTGTTTTTT. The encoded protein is CASSLSGTGNEKLFF.

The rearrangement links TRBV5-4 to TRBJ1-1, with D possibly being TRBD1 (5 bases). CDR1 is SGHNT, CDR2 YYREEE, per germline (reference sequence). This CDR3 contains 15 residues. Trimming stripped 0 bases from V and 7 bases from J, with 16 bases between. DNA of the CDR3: TGTGCCAGCAGCTTGGCAAATTCCGGGGGAATTGAAGCTTTCTTT. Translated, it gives CASSLANSGGIEAFF.

The CDR3 DNA reads as TGTGCCAGCAGCTTGGCCGGGACACAAGAGACCCAGTACTTC. This encodes CASSLAGTQETQYF. The chain couples TRBV5-4 to TRBJ2-5; tentative D call: TRBD1 (6 bases). V dropped 0 bases and J dropped 2 bases, with 8 bases sitting between them. The CDR3 covers 14 residues. CDR1 and CDR2 from the germline V gene are SGHNT and YYREEE (reference sequence).

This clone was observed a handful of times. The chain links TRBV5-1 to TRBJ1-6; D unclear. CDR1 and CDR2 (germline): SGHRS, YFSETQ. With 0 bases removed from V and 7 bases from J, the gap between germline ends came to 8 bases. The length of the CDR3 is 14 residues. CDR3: CASSLVAENSPLHF. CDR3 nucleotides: TGCGCCAGCAGCTTGGTGGCAGAAAATTCACCCCTCCACTTT.

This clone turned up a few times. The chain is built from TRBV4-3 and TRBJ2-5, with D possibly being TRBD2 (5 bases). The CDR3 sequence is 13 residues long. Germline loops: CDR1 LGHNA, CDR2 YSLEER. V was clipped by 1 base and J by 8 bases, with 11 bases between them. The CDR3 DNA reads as TGCGCCAGCAGCCAAGGGCCAAGCGGTACCCAGTACTTC. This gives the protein CASSQGPSGTQYF.

CDR3 DNA: TGTGCCAGCAGTGAAGTTTACACAGATACGCAGTATTTT. Translation: CASSEVYTDTQYF. The rearrangement joins TRBV6-1 to TRBJ2-3, with D uncertain. Germline V gene lookup returns CDR1 MNHNS and CDR2 SASEGT. V gave up 1 base and J gave up 2 bases, with 4 bases separating them. The CDR3 has 13 amino acids.

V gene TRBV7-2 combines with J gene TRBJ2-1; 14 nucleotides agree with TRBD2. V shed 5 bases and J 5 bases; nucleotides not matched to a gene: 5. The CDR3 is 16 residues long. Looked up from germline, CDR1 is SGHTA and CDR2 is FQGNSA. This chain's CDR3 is CASSLPGLAGDNEQFF. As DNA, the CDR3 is TGTGCCAGCAGCCTACCGGGACTAGCGGGGGACAATGAGCAGTTCTTC.

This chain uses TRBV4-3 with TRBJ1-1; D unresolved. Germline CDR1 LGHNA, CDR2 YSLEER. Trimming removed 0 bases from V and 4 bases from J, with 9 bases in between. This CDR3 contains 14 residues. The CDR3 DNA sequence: TGCGCCAGCAGCCAAGATTCTCGAGGCACTGAAGCTTTCTTT. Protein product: CASSQDSRGTEAFF.

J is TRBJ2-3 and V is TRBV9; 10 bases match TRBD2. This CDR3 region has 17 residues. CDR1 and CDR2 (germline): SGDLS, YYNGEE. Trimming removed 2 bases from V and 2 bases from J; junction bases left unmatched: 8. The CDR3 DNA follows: TGTGCCAGCAGCGTCCACAGCGGGGGGGCCGTCACAGATACGCAGTATTTT. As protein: CASSVHSGGAVTDTQYF.